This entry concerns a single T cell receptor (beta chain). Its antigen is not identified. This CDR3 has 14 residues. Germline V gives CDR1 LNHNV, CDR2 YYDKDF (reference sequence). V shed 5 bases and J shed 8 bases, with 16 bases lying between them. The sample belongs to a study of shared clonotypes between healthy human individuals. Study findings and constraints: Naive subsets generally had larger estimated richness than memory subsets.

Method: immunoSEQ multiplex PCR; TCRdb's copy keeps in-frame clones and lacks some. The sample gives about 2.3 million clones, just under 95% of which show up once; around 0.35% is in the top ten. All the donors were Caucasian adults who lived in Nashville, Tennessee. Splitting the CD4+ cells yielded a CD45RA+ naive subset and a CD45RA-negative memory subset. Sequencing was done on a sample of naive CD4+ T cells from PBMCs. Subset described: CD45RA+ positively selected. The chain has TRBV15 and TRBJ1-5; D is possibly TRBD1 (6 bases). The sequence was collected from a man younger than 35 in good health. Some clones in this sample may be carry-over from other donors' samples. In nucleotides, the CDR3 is TGTGCCACCAGCGGAACGGGGGCGGGCAAGCCCCAGCATTTT. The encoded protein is CATSGTGAGKPQHF. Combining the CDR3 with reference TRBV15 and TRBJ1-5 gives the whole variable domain DAMVIQNPRYQVTQFGKPVTLSCSQTLNHNVMYWYQQKSSQAPKLLFHYYDKDFNNEADTPDNFQSRRPNTSFCFLDIRSPGLGDTAMYLCATSGTGAGKPQHFGDGTRLSIL.